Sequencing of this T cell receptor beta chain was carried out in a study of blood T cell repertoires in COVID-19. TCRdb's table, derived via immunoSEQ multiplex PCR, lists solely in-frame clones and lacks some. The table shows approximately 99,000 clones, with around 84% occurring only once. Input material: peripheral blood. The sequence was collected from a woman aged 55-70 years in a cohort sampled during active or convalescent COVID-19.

The DNA of the CDR3 is TGTGCCTGGAGTGGGGGGGTCGGGAACACTGAAGCTTTCTTT. This sequence encodes CAWSGGVGNTEAFF. The V call is TRBV30, the J call TRBJ1-1; D is possibly TRBD1 (5 bases). The CDR3 consists of 14 residues. V was shortened by 1 base and J by 1 base, with 10 bases between the two germline ends. Per germline, CDR1 GTSNPN and CDR2 SVGIG (reference sequence).